The 5 T cell receptor beta chains below all came from one sample that was sequenced in a study of T cell responses to AZD1222 COVID-19 vaccine. Assay used: immunoSEQ multiplex PCR; TCRdb lists only in-frame clones, some missing. The sample gives roughly 150,000 clones, less than 95% of which show up once; about 6.5% is in the top ten. The source was peripheral blood, collected 28 days after the second AZD1222 dose. All receptors come from an adult who received the AZD1222 COVID-19 vaccine.

The J gene is TRBJ2-7, the V gene TRBV18; perhaps TRBD1 as D (5 bases). Trimming cost V 0 bases and J 0 bases, with 12 bases left between them. Germline lookup yields CDR1 KGHSH and CDR2 LQKENI. The CDR3 loop spans 16 amino acids. CDR3 sequence reads: CASSPPGLGASYEQYF. CDR3 DNA sequence: TGTGCCAGCTCACCACCAGGTTTAGGGGCCTCCTACGAGCAGTACTTC.

This sequence joins TRBV7-2 and TRBJ2-7, with 8 bases identical to TRBD2. Germline CDR1 and CDR2: SGHTA and FQGNSA. J was trimmed by 5 bases and V by 6 bases; bases with no gene match: 9. The CDR3 spans 14 residues. The CDR3 reads CASRSGLATHEQYF. In DNA form, the CDR3 reads TGTGCCAGCAGGTCTGGACTAGCTACCCACGAGCAGTACTTC.

The chain carries TRBV30 and TRBJ2-3, with D unclear. The CDR3 runs to 13 residues. V was clipped by 1 base and J by 12 bases, with 17 bases between them. CDR1 and CDR2 (germline): GTSNPN, SVGIG (reference sequence). CDR3 DNA: TGTGCCTGGAGTGACCTCACTAATAGTGTTCAGTATTTT. It codes for CAWSDLTNSVQYF.

The V gene is TRBV19, the J gene TRBJ2-3; D gene ambiguous. Germline CDR1 and CDR2: LNHDA and SQIVND (reference sequence). V was trimmed by 1 base and J by 0 bases, leaving 5 bases between them. CDR3 length: 14 residues. The CDR3 sequence: CASSIAISTDTQYF. CDR3 coding DNA: TGTGCCAGTAGTATAGCCATAAGCACAGATACGCAGTATTTT.

The chain combines TRBV28 with TRBJ1-6; D possibly corresponds to TRBD1 (5 bases). With 7 bases removed from V and 9 bases from J, the gap between germline ends came to 16 bases. This CDR3 is 14 amino acids long. The V gene's germline CDR1 is MDHEN and CDR2 SYDVKM. CDR3 loop: CASKNLGPSSPLHF. The CDR3 bases are TGTGCCAGCAAGAATCTGGGACCTAGTTCACCCCTCCACTTT.